The clone carrying this T cell receptor (beta chain) was counted a single time. The data were obtained in a study of blood T cell repertoires in COVID-19. V trimming: 2 bases; J trimming: 3 bases; junction bases outside the gene matches: 0. Germline CDR1 reads KGHSH; CDR2 reads LQKENI. The CDR3 has 13 amino acids. Clones were sequenced by immunoSEQ multiplex PCR, and TCRdb holds only the in-frame ones, with some missing. The table includes around 400,000 clones, about nine tenths detected once. The V call is TRBV18, the J call TRBJ1-2; 7 bases fit TRBD1. This TCR was recovered from a woman in her thirties or forties who had been exposed to COVID-19. The sample comprised PBMCs or T cells enriched from blood (not recorded which). CDR3 sequence reads: CASSPGTDYGYTF. The CDR3 nucleotides read TGTGCCAGCTCACCAGGGACAGACTATGGCTACACCTTC.